These 20 T cell receptor beta chains were all obtained from the same sample, sequenced in a study of OX40 agonist ivuxolimab in advanced cancers. Produced via immunoSEQ multiplex PCR; TCRdb's table is partial and in-frame only. Of 30,000 or so clones listed, roughly 84% are singletons. The sample in question was CD4+ or CD8+ T cells sorted from blood, obtained in a trial of the OX40 agonist ivuxolimab. All receptors come from an adult with an advanced solid tumor such as melanoma, head and neck, liver or kidney cancer.

V usage is TRBV5-1 and J usage is TRBJ2-7; D is undetermined. The CDR3 has 15 amino acids. The V and J ends lost 4 bases and 0 bases respectively, with 14 bases between them. Germline V lookup: CDR1 SGHRS, CDR2 YFSETQ. CDR3 protein: CASSLGDSSSYEQYF. CDR3 nucleotide sequence: TGCGCCAGCAGCCTTGGGGATTCTAGCTCCTACGAGCAGTACTTC.

V and J are TRBV5-1 and TRBJ2-7, with D tentatively TRBD2 (5 bases). The germline V gene encodes CDR1 SGHRS and CDR2 YFSETQ. CDR3 length: 14 amino acids. Between the trimmed V and J ends, which lost 2 bases and 0 bases, there was a span of 9 bases. The CDR3 DNA reads TGCGCCAGCAGCTTAGGACGGGGCTCCTACGAGCAGTACTTC. Amino acids: CASSLGRGSYEQYF.

The CDR3 nucleotides are TGCAGCGTTGACACCGATGGCTACACCTTC. Translating gives CSVDTDGYTF. The V call is TRBV29-1, the J call TRBJ1-2; no clear D. V was shortened by 3 bases and J by 6 bases, with 5 bases between the two germline ends. The germline gives CDR1 SQVTM, CDR2 ANQGSEA. The CDR3 spans 10 residues.

The CDR3 DNA is TGTGCCAGTAGTACGGCAGTCTATGGCTACACCTTC. Protein product: CASSTAVYGYTF. The chain combines TRBV19 with TRBJ1-2, with D unresolved. V lost 4 bases to trimming and J lost 4 bases, with 7 bases between them. There are 12 residues in the CDR3. Germline V gene lookup returns CDR1 LNHDA and CDR2 SQIVND (reference sequence).

The chain is built from TRBV6-9 and TRBJ1-5; a possible D gene is TRBD1 (5 bases). From germline, CDR1 is MNHGY and CDR2 SVAAGI. The ends were cut back, 6 bases at V and 4 bases at J, with 16 bases in the middle. The CDR3 has 15 amino acids. CDR3: CASRTLSGGNQPQHF. The CDR3 DNA is TGTGCCAGCAGGACCTTATCGGGGGGTAATCAGCCCCAGCATTTT.

The gene calls are TRBV19 and TRBJ2-3; 12 bases agree with TRBD1. V lost 0 bases and J lost 4; bases outside the gene matches: 11. The CDR3 has 19 residues. CDR1 LNHDA and CDR2 SQIVND come from the germline V gene (reference sequence). The CDR3 loop is CASSIEPSVGTGGADTQYF. DNA of the CDR3: TGTGCCAGTAGTATAGAACCGTCAGTCGGGACAGGGGGCGCAGATACGCAGTATTTT.

The rearrangement links TRBV7-2 to TRBJ2-7; D possibly corresponds to TRBD1 (5 bases). This CDR3 contains 13 residues. Germline values: CDR1 SGHTA, CDR2 FQGNSA. V was trimmed by 5 bases and J by 0 bases, leaving 8 bases between them. CDR3 protein: CASSPDSSYEQYF. The CDR3 DNA is TGTGCCAGCAGCCCAGACAGCTCCTACGAGCAGTACTTC. The full variable domain, with the rest looked up from reference TRBV7-2 and TRBJ2-7, is GAGVSQSPSNKVTEKGKDVELRCDPISGHTALYWYRQSLGQGLEFLIYFQGNSAPDKSGLPSDRFSAERTGGSVSTLTIQRTQQEDSAVYLCASSPDSSYEQYFGPGTRLTVT.

The chain uses TRBV7-8 and TRBJ1-5; D is unresolved. Deletions cut 1 base from V and 7 bases from J, with 14 bases between. This CDR3 region has 15 residues. The V gene's germline CDR1 is SGHVS and CDR2 FQNEAQ. The CDR3 bases are TGTGCCAGCAGCTTAGTGGCCTCTCGTGTGCAGCCCCAGCATTTT. Translation: CASSLVASRVQPQHF.

The genes are TRBV5-1 and TRBJ2-7, with TRBD2 matching 8 bases. V dropped 4 bases and J dropped 6; count of bases not matched to a gene: 9. This CDR3 is 14 amino acids long. Germline V gives CDR1 SGHRS, CDR2 YFSETQ. Written as DNA, the CDR3 is TGCGCCAGCAGCCCCCGGGGGGGGGCCGGCGAGCAGTACTTC. Protein sequence: CASSPRGGAGEQYF.

The rearrangement uses TRBV11-2 and TRBJ2-2; 9 bases are shared with TRBD1. Germline values: CDR1 SGHAT, CDR2 FQNNGV. The J segment lost 6 bases and the V segment lost 2 bases, leaving 7 bases of the junction unmatched. This CDR3 has 16 residues. The CDR3 DNA reads as TGTGCCAGCAGCTTAATACCGGGACAGGGCCCCGGGGAGCTGTTTTTT. It encodes CASSLIPGQGPGELFF.

V is TRBV6-5 and J is TRBJ2-7; D may be TRBD2 (6 bases). The V and J ends lost 2 bases and 5 bases respectively, with 16 bases between them. The CDR3 is 15 amino acids. From germline, CDR1 is MNHEY and CDR2 SVGAGI. The CDR3 DNA reads as TGTGCCAGCAGTTACCGGGGGAGGATGATCGACGAGCAGTACTTC. Encoded protein: CASSYRGRMIDEQYF.

The chain couples TRBV27 to TRBJ2-7, with 8 bases matching TRBD1. This CDR3 has 15 residues. The V gene end was trimmed by 0 bases and the J gene end by 4 bases; junction bases not matched to a gene: 5. The germline gives CDR1 MNHEY, CDR2 SMNVEV (reference sequence). The DNA of the CDR3 is TGTGCCAGCAGTTTATCGATCCAGGGGGCTTACGAGCAGTACTTC. It specifies CASSLSIQGAYEQYF.

The chain carries TRBV15 and TRBJ1-5; a possible D gene is TRBD1 (6 bases). The CDR3 extends over 15 amino acids. Trimming took 1 base from V and 7 from J, leaving 14 bases between them. Germline V lookup: CDR1 LNHNV, CDR2 YYDKDF (reference sequence). CDR3 sequence reads: CATSRGGGRGQPQHF. The CDR3 nucleotides are TGTGCCACCAGCAGAGGAGGGGGGCGCGGGCAGCCCCAGCATTTT.

V gene TRBV27 combines with J gene TRBJ2-7, with D perhaps matching TRBD1 or TRBD2 (5 bases each). There are 13 residues in the CDR3. Trimming pared 8 bases from V and 1 base from J, leaving 12 bases between. CDR1 and CDR2 (germline): MNHEY, SMNVEV (reference sequence). CDR3 sequence reads: CASSPGLSYEQYF. CDR3 DNA: TGTGCCAGCTCTCCGGGGCTTTCCTACGAGCAGTACTTC.

This clone occurred a few times. This chain's CDR3 is CASSFGSNTGVGNQPQHF. The DNA of the CDR3 is TGTGCCAGCAGTTTTGGGTCAAACACCGGGGTAGGCAATCAGCCCCAGCATTTT. The rearrangement uses TRBV28 and TRBJ1-5; no reliable D call. V dropped 3 bases and J dropped 2 bases, with 20 bases sitting between them. CDR1 is MDHEN and CDR2 is SYDVKM in the germline V gene. CDR3 length equals 18 residues.

The chain has TRBV5-6 and TRBJ1-2; D possibly corresponds to TRBD1 (6 bases). V lost 2 bases to trimming and J lost 7 bases, with 6 bases between them. Germline CDR1 and CDR2: SGHDT and YYEEEE. The CDR3 runs 11 residues. For the CDR3, the DNA is TGTGCCAGCAGCTTCAGGGGTGGCTACACCTTC. As protein: CASSFRGGYTF.

This clone was detected a few times. Other DNA sequences in this sample translate to the same CDR3. The chain carries TRBV11-1 and TRBJ1-1; D is unresolved. The V gene's germline CDR1 is SGHAT and CDR2 FQDESV (reference sequence). CDR3 length: 14 amino acids. Trimming cost V 1 base and J 0 bases, with 6 bases left between them. The CDR3 DNA reads TGTGCCAGCAGCTTAGGGCGGCTGAACACTGAAGCTTTCTTT. Its translation: CASSLGRLNTEAFF.

This chain uses TRBV7-9 with TRBJ2-7, with TRBD2 matching over 13 bases. J lost 6 bases, V lost 4 bases, and 6 bases had no gene match. From germline, CDR1 is SEHNR and CDR2 FQNEAQ (reference sequence). The CDR3 has 15 amino acids. The DNA for the CDR3 is TGTGCCAGCAGCTGGACCGGGACTAGCGGGATCGAGCAGTACTTC. It is translated as CASSWTGTSGIEQYF.

The V and J genes are TRBV13 and TRBJ2-3, with a possible D match to TRBD1 (5 bases). Germline-derived CDR1 and CDR2 are PRHDT and FYEKMQ (reference sequence). This CDR3 is built from 15 residues. Trimming stripped 1 base from V and 4 bases from J, with 12 bases between. The CDR3 DNA follows: TGTGCCAGCAGCTTAGACAGGATATTATCAGATACGCAGTATTTT. Its translation: CASSLDRILSDTQYF.

This sequence joins TRBV28 and TRBJ1-2; D is ambiguous. Germline V gene sequence: CDR1 MDHEN, CDR2 SYDVKM. This CDR3 is 11 amino acids long. V was clipped by 3 bases and J by 6 bases, with 5 bases between them. The CDR3 coding sequence is TGTGCCAGCAGTTTGGGGAATGGCTACACCTTC. This translates into CASSLGNGYTF.